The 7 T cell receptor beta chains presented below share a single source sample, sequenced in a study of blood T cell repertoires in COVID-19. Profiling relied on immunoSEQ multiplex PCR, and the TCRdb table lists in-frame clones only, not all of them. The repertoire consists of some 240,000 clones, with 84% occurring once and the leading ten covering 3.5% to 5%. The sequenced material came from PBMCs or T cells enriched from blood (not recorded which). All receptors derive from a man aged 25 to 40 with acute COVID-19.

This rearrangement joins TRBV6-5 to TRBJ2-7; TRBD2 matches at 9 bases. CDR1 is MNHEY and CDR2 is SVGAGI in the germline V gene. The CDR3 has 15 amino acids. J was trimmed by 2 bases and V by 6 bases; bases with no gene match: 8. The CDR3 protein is CASSRDVAGAYEQYV. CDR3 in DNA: TGTGCCAGCAGCAGAGATGTAGCGGGAGCCTACGAGCAGTACGTC.

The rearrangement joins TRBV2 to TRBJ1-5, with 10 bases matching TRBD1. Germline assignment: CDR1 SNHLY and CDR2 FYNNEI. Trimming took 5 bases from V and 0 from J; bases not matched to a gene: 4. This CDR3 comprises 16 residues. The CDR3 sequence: CASSRDRGYSNQPQHF. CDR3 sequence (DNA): TGTGCCAGCAGTCGGGACAGGGGCTATAGCAATCAGCCCCAGCATTTT. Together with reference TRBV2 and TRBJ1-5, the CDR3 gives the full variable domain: EPEVTQTPSHQVTQMGQEVILRCVPISNHLYFYWYRQILGQKVEFLVSFYNNEISEKSEIFDDQFSVERPDGSNFTLKIRSTKLEDSAMYFCASSRDRGYSNQPQHFGDGTRLSIL.

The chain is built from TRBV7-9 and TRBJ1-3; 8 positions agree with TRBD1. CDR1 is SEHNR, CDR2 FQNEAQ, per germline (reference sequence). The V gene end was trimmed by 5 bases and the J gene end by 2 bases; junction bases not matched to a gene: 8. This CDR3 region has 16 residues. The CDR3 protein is CASSNRQGQAGNTIYF. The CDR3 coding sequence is TGTGCCAGCAGCAACCGACAGGGGCAGGCTGGAAACACCATATATTTT. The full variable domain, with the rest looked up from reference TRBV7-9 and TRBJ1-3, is DTGVSQNPRHKITKRGQNVTFRCDPISEHNRLYWYRQTLGQGPEFLTYFQNEAQLEKSRLLSDRFSAERPKGSFSTLEIQRTEQGDSAMYLCASSNRQGQAGNTIYFGEGSWLTVV.

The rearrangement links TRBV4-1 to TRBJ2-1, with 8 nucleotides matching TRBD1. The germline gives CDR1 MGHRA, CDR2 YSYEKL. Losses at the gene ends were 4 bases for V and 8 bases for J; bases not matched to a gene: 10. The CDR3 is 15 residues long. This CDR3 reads CASSPNRGIIDEQFF. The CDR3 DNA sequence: TGCGCCAGCAGCCCGAACAGGGGGATTATCGATGAGCAGTTCTTC.

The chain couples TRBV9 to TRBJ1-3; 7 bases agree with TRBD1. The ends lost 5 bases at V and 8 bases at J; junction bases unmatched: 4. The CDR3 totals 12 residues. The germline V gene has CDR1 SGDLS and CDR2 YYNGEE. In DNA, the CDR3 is TGTGCCAGCAGGAGACAGGGCCACACCATATATTTT. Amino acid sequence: CASRRQGHTIYF.

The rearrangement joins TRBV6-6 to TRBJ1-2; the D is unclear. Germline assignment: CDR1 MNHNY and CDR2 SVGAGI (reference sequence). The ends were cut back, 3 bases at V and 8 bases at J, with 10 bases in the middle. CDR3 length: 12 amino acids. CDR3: CASSYPAGGYTF. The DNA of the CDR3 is TGTGCCAGCAGTTATCCCGCGGGGGGCTACACCTTC.

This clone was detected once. CDR3 bases: TGTGCCAGCAGCCGGCGGGAAGTCACCGGGGAGCTGTTTTTT. This gives the protein CASSRREVTGELFF. The V call is TRBV13, the J call TRBJ2-2, with D maybe TRBD2 (6 bases). This CDR3 region has 14 residues. V was shortened by 5 bases and J by 4 bases, with 11 bases between the two germline ends. Germline CDR1 is PRHDT and CDR2 is FYEKMQ (reference sequence).